This passage covers 5 T cell receptor beta chains from one sample sequenced in a study of T cell repertoires in cytomegalovirus infection. One entry per CDR3 protein results from TCRdb running MiXCR on the reads. The sample carries about 260,000 distinct CDR3 sequences, approximately 13% recorded once. Sequenced material: PBMCs. The receptors were sampled from a human donor in good health (CMV status not recorded). Some clones in this sample may be carry-over from other donors' samples.

This clonotype came up a few times. The genes are TRBV6-6 and TRBJ2-7; the match to TRBD1 covers 8 bases. V shed 6 bases, J shed 1 base, and the junction held 8 bases outside the gene matches. In germline, CDR1 is MNHNY, CDR2 SVGAGI (reference sequence). The CDR3 totals 15 residues. Here the CDR3 reads CASRNTGGLSYEQYF. CDR3 nucleotides: TGTGCCAGCAGGAACACAGGGGGACTTTCCTACGAGCAGTACTTC.

Here the CDR3 reads CASSQSPGQGAFF. CDR3 DNA sequence: TGTGCCAGCAGCCAGTCTCCTGGACAGGGGGCTTTCTTT. The chain uses TRBV3-1 and TRBJ1-1; the match to TRBD1 covers 9 bases. The CDR3 is 13 residues long. Trimming at V came to 3 bases and at J to 11 bases, leaving 7 bases not matched to a gene. Germline V gene lookup returns CDR1 LGHDT and CDR2 YNNKEL (reference sequence). Variable domain in full (rest from reference TRBV3-1 and TRBJ1-1): DTAVSQTPKYLVTQMGNDKSIKCEQNLGHDTMYWYKQDSKKFLKIMFSYNNKELIINETVPNRFSPKSPDKAHLNLHINSLELGDSAVYFCASSQSPGQGAFFGQGTRLTVV.

This clonotype was seen many times. The CDR3: CASSLLRPGQNTEAFF. Written as DNA, the CDR3 is TGTGCCAGCAGCCTGCTACGGCCAGGGCAGAACACTGAAGCTTTCTTT. This chain uses TRBV7-9 with TRBJ1-1, with D possibly matching TRBD1 (5 bases). Germline CDR1 SEHNR, CDR2 FQNEAQ (reference sequence). The V end lost 5 bases, the J end lost 1 base, and 17 bases lay between the germline ends. The CDR3 covers 16 residues.

Ten or more counts support this clonotype. The gene calls are TRBV7-9 and TRBJ2-7; unclear D gene. Trimming removed 1 base at V and 6 bases at J, with 10 bases between. The CDR3 is made up of 13 amino acids. Germline assignment: CDR1 SEHNR and CDR2 FQNEAQ (reference sequence). The CDR3 DNA reads as TGTGCCAGCAGCTTAGAAGGTGTAGGCGAGCAGTACTTC. It translates to CASSLEGVGEQYF.

There are many counts of this clonotype. The V and J genes are TRBV27 and TRBJ2-5; D may be TRBD2 (5 bases). The CDR3 extends over 16 amino acids. With 5 bases removed from V and 0 bases from J, the gap between germline ends came to 16 bases. From germline, CDR1 is MNHEY and CDR2 SMNVEV (reference sequence). This CDR3 reads CASSRASPSYQETQYF. CDR3 DNA: TGTGCCAGCAGTCGGGCTAGCCCGTCGTACCAAGAGACCCAGTACTTC.